The text below deals with one TCR beta chain. This sample was included in a study of blood T cell repertoires in COVID-19. Study-level background: Researchers got acute and convalescent COVID-19 samples from the United States, Italy and Spain. Nucleic acid was either cDNA or gDNA, and it came from T cells, B-cell-depleted T cells, or PBMCs.

As originally analysed: By means of reference gene primer amplification, nucleated cell counts were estimated. Profiling relied on immunoSEQ multiplex PCR, and the TCRdb table lists in-frame clones only, not all of them. That table supplies the V and J calls and clone size; D and trimming were determined from the DNA. The table lists 190,000 or so clones, around 78% of them singletons. V dropped 7 bases and J dropped 4 bases, with 16 bases sitting between them. Germline CDR1 is LNHDA and CDR2 is SQIVND (reference sequence). The CDR3 is 14 residues long. The source material was peripheral blood. The genes are TRBV19 and TRBJ1-2, with D unclear. The receptor was derived from an elderly woman with active or convalescent COVID-19. CDR3 coding DNA: TGTGCCAGTATGGGGAGTCCAGAATTCTATGGCTACACCTTC. It is translated as CASMGSPEFYGYTF.